This is a list of T cell receptor beta chains from one sample in a study of neoadjuvant anti-PD-1 for oral cavity cancer. The method was immunoSEQ multiplex PCR; TCRdb's version includes in-frame clones alone and lacks a portion of them. This table has about 14,000 clones, 55% to 75% appearing once. The sequencing here drew on PBMCs, taken before nivolumab (anti-PD-1) treatment. The receptors come from a person aged 40 to 85 with oral cavity squamous cell carcinoma. CDR3s include the opening cysteine and the closing phenylalanine or tryptophan. D genes are given only for firm matches. Size tells how often a clone was seen (once, few, many) or the class of an expanded clone, and some rows leave it out.

TRBV13	TRBJ1-3	TRBD1	-	TGTGCCAGCAGCCCCCGGACAGGGGCGGCCCCTGGGAACACCATATATTTT	CASSPRTGAAPGNTIYF
TRBV19	TRBJ2-7	TRBD1	-	TGTGCCAGTAGTATAATGGGACAGGTGTCCTACGAGCAGTACTTC	CASSIMGQVSYEQYF
TRBV19	TRBJ2-3	-	-	TGTGCCAGTAAGTGGGGCCTTGGCACAGATACGCAGTATTTT	CASKWGLGTDTQYF
TRBV7-3	TRBJ2-2	-	few	TGTGCCAGCAGCCGTGGTGGGACCGGGGAGCTGTTTTTT	CASSRGGTGELFF
TRBV28	TRBJ2-3	-	-	TGTGCCAGCAGTTCGTCGGTTCAGGGAGCCCCTTTCACAGATACGCAGTATTTT	CASSSSVQGAPFTDTQYF
TRBV19	TRBJ2-2	-	-	TGTGCCAGTACCTCCCGCCGGTTCGGGGAGCTGTTTTTT	CASTSRRFGELFF
TRBV5-1	TRBJ1-1	TRBD1	-	TGCGCCAGCAGCTTCCACGGACAGGGCACTGAAGCTTTCTTT	CASSFHGQGTEAFF
TRBV27	TRBJ2-1	-	-	TGTGCCAGCAGTCTCACCGGGACCTTAAACAATGAGCAGTTCTTC	CASSLTGTLNNEQFF
TRBV6-5	TRBJ2-5	-	-	TGTGCCAGCAGCCCTATGAAACTCTCTGGGACCCAGTACTTC	CASSPMKLSGTQYF
TRBV5-4	TRBJ2-7	-	few	TGTGCCAGCAGCTCACAGGGTCGCCACTACGAGCAGTACTTC	CASSSQGRHYEQYF
TRBV10-1	TRBJ1-2	TRBD1	few	TGCGCCAGCAGTACGACAGGGAACTATGGCTACACCTTC	CASSTTGNYGYTF
TRBV9	TRBJ2-5	TRBD1	-	TGTGCCAGCAGCGTAGGCAACAGGGGATTGGAGGAGACCCAGTACTTC	CASSVGNRGLEETQYF
TRBV6-5	TRBJ2-5	TRBD2	-	TGTGCCAGCAGTTACTCGACCCTAGCGGCAGAGACCCAGTACTTC	CASSYSTLAAETQYF
TRBV9	TRBJ2-1	-	-	TGTGCCAGCAGCGTAGTCCCCGCGGGGTGGCAGGGCAATGAGCAGTTCTTC	CASSVVPAGWQGNEQFF
TRBV5-8	TRBJ1-5	-	-	TGTGCCAGCACCCGACGGGGGCAGAAGCCCCAGCATTTT	CASTRRGQKPQHF
TRBV13	TRBJ2-1	TRBD2	-	TGTGCCAGCAGCTTTTCACCCGGGGACGGCGGGACTAGCGGGGTGAATGAGCAGTTCTTC	CASSFSPGDGGTSGVNEQFF
TRBV11-2	TRBJ1-2	TRBD1	-	TGTGCCAGCGGCCCGGGACAGCGATATGGCTACACCTTC	CASGPGQRYGYTF
TRBV6-5	TRBJ1-6	TRBD1	-	TGTGCCAGCAGTTACCTACAGGGGAATTCACCCCTCCACTTT	CASSYLQGNSPLHF
TRBV5-1	TRBJ2-3	-	-	TGCGCCAGCAGCTTGGAAAGAAACACAGATACGCAGTATTTT	CASSLERNTDTQYF
TRBV5-1	TRBJ2-7	-	few	TGCGCCAGCAGCGGGGGGCAGGGGACGGTCTACGAGCAGTACTTC	CASSGGQGTVYEQYF
TRBV11-2	TRBJ1-2	TRBD1	-	TGTGCCAGCAGCTTAGATTCCCTACAGGGGACCCACTATGGCTACACCTTC	CASSLDSLQGTHYGYTF
TRBV6-5	TRBJ1-2	-	few	TGTGCCAGCAGTTACAGTGGCGCGAGTGATGGCTACACCTTC	CASSYSGASDGYTF
TRBV4-1	TRBJ2-5	-	-	TGCGCCAGCAGCCAAGATAGGGTTCTAGAGACCCAGTACTTC	CASSQDRVLETQYF
TRBV6-1	TRBJ2-2	TRBD1	-	TGTGCCAGTCGGAGACAGGGAAACACCGGGGAGCTGTTTTTT	CASRRQGNTGELFF
TRBV10-3	TRBJ2-7	-	-	TGTGCCTCTCTGGATACTGACTCCTACGAGCAGTACTTC	CASLDTDSYEQYF
TRBV27	TRBJ1-1	-	-	TGTGCCAGCAGTTTTAGGGGGGGGAACACTGAAGCTTTCTTT	CASSFRGGNTEAFF
TRBV4-1	TRBJ1-5	TRBD1	-	TGCGCCAGCAGCCAAGTACAGGGGGATCAGCCCCAGCATTTT	CASSQVQGDQPQHF
TRBV5-1	TRBJ2-2	TRBD1	-	TGCGCCAGCAGCTACGGACAGGCCAGGTTGGCCGGGGAGCTGTTTTTT	CASSYGQARLAGELFF
TRBV2	TRBJ2-1	-	-	TGTGCCAGCATCGCGGGGATACCTTACAATGAGCAGTTCTTC	CASIAGIPYNEQFF
TRBV28	TRBJ1-5	-	once	TGTGCCAGCAGTTCAGACAGTCTCAATCAGCCCCAGCATTTT	CASSSDSLNQPQHF
TRBV13	TRBJ2-7	TRBD1	few	TGTGCCAGCAGCTTAGCGACAGGGAGCTACGAGCAGTACTTC	CASSLATGSYEQYF
TRBV6-5	TRBJ2-7	-	-	TGTGCCTCCGAACCTCAGTCCCTTTTCGAGCAGTACTTC	CASEPQSLFEQYF
TRBV6-6	TRBJ2-7	TRBD1	-	TGTGCCAGCAGTTACTCATACCGGGACAGAAGTTACGAGCAGTACTTC	CASSYSYRDRSYEQYF
TRBV30	TRBJ1-4	-	-	TGTGCCTGGATCCCCGGGTTGGGTGAAAAACTGTTTTTT	CAWIPGLGEKLFF
TRBV28	TRBJ2-5	TRBD1	-	TGTGCCAGCAGTAACAGGGGAAGAGAGACCCAGTACTTC	CASSNRGRETQYF
TRBV4-1	TRBJ2-1	TRBD2	-	TGCGCCAGCAGCCAATTGGGCGGGGGGGCCAGGAATGAGCAGTTCTTC	CASSQLGGGARNEQFF
TRBV2	TRBJ1-2	TRBD1	-	TGTGCCAGCAGTACGACAGGGGGCTATGGCTACACCTTC	CASSTTGGYGYTF